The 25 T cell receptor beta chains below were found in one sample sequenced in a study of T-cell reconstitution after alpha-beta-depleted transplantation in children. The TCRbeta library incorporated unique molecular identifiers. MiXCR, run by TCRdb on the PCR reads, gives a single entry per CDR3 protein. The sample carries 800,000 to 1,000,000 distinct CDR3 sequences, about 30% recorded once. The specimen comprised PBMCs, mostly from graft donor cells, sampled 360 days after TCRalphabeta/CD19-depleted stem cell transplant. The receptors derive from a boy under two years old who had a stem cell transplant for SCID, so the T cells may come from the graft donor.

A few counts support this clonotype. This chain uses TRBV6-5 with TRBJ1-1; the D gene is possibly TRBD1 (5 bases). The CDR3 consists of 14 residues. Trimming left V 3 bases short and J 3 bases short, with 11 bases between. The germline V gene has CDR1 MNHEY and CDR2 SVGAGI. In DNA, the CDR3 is TGTGCCAGCAGTTATGAGGGGATTGACACTGAAGCTTTCTTT. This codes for CASSYEGIDTEAFF.

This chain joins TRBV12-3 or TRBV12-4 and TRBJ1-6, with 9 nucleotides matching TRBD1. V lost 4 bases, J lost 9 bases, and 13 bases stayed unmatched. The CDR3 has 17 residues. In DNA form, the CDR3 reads TGTGCCAGCAGTTGGGACAGGGAGCCCCTCGATGGTTCACCCCTCCACTTT. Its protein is CASSWDREPLDGSPLHF.

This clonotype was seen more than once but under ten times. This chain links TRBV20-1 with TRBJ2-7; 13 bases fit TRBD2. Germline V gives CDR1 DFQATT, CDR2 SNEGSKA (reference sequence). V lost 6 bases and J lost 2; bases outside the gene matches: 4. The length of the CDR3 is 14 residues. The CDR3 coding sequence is TGCAGTGCCGTGACTAGCGGGGGGACCTACGAGCAGTACTTC. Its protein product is CSAVTSGGTYEQYF.

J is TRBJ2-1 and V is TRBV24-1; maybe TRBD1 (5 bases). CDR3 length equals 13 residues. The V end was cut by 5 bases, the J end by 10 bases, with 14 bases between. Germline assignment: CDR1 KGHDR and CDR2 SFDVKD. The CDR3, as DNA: TGTGCCACCAGTGTTAGGTCTGACAGCGAGCAGTTCTTC. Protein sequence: CATSVRSDSEQFF.

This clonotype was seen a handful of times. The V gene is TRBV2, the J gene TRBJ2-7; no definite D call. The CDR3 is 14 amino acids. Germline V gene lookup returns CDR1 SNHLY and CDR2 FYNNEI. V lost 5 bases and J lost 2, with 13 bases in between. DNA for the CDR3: TGTGCCAGCAGTCGAACAGACCGTACCTACGAGCAGTACTTC. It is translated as CASSRTDRTYEQYF.

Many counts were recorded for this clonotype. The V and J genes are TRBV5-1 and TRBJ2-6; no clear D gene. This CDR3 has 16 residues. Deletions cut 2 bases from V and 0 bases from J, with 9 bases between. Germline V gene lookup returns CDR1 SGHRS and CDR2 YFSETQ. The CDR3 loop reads CASSFPLSSGANVLTF. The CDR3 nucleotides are TGCGCCAGCAGCTTCCCCCTGAGCTCTGGGGCCAACGTCCTGACTTTC. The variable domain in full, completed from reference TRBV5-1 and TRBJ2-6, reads KAGVTQTPRYLIKTRGQQVTLSCSPISGHRSVSWYQQTPGQGLQFLFEYFSETQRNKGNFPGRFSGRQFSNSRSEMNVSTLELGDSALYLCASSFPLSSGANVLTFGAGSRLTVL.

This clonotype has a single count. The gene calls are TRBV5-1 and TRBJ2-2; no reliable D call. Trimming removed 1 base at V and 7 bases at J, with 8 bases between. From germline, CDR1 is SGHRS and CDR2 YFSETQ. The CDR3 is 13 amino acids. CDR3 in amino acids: CASSLFRRGELFF. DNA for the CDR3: TGCGCCAGCAGCTTGTTCCGCCGCGGGGAGCTGTTTTTT.

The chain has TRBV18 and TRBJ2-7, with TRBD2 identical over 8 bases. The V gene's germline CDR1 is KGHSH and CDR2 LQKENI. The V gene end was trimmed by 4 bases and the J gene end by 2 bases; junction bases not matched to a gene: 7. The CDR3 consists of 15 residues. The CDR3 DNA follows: TGTGCCAGCTCACAAAGGACTAGCTGGGCCTACGAGCAGTACTTC. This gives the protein CASSQRTSWAYEQYF.

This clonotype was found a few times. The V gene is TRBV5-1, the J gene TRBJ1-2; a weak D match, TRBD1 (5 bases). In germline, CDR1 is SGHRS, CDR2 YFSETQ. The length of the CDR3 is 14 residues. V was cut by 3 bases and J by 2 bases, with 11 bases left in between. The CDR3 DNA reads TGCGCCAGCAGCTACTCGACAGAGAACTATGGCTACACCTTC. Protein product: CASSYSTENYGYTF.

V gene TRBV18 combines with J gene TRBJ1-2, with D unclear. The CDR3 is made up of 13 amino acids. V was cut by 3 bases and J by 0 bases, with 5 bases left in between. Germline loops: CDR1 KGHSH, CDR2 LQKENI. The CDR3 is CASSPLTNYGYTF. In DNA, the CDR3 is TGTGCCAGCTCACCGCTTACTAACTATGGCTACACCTTC.

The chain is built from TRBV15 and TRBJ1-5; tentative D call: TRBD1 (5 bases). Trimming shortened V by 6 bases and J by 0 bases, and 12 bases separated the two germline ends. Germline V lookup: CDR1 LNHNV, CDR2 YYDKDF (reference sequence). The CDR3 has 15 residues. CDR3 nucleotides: TGTGCCACCAGTCCTGGGACGTCTAGCAATCAGCCCCAGCATTTT. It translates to CATSPGTSSNQPQHF.

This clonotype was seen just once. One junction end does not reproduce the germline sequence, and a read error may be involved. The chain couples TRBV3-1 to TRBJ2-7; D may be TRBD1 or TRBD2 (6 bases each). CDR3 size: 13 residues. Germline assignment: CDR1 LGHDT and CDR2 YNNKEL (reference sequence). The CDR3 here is CASRYSGGQAFHF. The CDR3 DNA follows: TGTGCCAGCAGATACTCCGGGGGACAAGCTTTTCACTTC.

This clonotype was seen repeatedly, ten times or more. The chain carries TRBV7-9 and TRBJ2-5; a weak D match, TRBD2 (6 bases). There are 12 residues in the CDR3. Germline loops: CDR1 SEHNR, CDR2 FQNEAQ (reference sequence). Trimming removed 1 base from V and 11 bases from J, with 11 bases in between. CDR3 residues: CASSLGREKQYF. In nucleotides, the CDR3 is TGTGCCAGCAGCTTAGGCCGGGAGAAGCAGTACTTC.

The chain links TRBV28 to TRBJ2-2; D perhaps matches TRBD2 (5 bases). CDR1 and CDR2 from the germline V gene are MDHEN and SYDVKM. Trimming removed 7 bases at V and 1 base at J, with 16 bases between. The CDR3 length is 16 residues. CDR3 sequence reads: CASTPWRARNTGELFF. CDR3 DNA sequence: TGTGCCAGCACCCCTTGGCGGGCACGGAACACCGGGGAGCTGTTTTTT.

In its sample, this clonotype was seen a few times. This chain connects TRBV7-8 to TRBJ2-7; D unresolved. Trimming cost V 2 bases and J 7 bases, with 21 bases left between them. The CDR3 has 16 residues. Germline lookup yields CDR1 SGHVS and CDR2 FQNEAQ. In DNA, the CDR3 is TGTGCCAGCAGCTTATTTCCCCGCTCAGGCAGTAAAGAGCAGTACTTC. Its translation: CASSLFPRSGSKEQYF.

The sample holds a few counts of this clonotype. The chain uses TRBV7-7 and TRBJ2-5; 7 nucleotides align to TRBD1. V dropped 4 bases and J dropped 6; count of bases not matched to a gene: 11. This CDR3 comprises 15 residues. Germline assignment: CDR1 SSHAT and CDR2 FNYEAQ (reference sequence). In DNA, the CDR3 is TGTGCCAGCAGCTCTTCTAGGGGGCTAAGAAAGACCCAGTACTTC. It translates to CASSSSRGLRKTQYF.

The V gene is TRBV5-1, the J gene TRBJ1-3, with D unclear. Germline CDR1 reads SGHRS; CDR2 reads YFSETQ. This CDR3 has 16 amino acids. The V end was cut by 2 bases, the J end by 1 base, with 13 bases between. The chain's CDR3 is CASSLITASSGNTIYF. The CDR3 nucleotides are TGCGCCAGCAGCTTAATAACAGCCTCTTCTGGAAACACCATATATTTT.

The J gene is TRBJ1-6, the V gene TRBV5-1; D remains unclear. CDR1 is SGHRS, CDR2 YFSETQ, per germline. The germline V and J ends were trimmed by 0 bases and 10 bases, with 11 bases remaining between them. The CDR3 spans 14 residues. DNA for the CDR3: TGCGCCAGCAGCTTGGATAGGAGGACCTCACCCCTCCACTTT. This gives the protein CASSLDRRTSPLHF.

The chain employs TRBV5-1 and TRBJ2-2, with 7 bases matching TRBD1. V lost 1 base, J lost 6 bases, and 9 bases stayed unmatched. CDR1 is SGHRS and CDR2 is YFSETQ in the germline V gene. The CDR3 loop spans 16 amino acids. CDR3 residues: CASSLQQGPGPGELFF. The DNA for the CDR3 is TGCGCCAGCAGCTTGCAACAGGGGCCGGGACCCGGGGAGCTGTTTTTT.

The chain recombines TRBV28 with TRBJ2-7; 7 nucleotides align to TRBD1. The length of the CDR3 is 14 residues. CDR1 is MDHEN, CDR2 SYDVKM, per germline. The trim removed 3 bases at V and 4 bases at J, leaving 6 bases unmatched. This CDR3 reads CASSLVQGVYEQYF. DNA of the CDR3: TGTGCCAGCAGTTTGGTGCAGGGGGTTTACGAGCAGTACTTC.

The CDR3, as DNA: TGTGCCAGCAGTGCCGATCGACAGGGGGCAATTTACGAGCAGTACTTC. It encodes CASSADRQGAIYEQYF. The genes are TRBV28 and TRBJ2-7; 10 bases align to TRBD1. CDR1 MDHEN and CDR2 SYDVKM come from the germline V gene. CDR3 length: 16 amino acids. Trimming cost V 5 bases and J 4 bases; bases outside gene matches: 11. The variable domain in full, completed from reference TRBV28 and TRBJ2-7, reads DVKVTQSSRYLVKRTGEKVFLECVQDMDHENMFWYRQDPGLGLRLIYFSYDVKMKEKGDIPEGYSVSREKKERFSLILESASTNQTSMYLCASSADRQGAIYEQYFGPGTRLTVT.

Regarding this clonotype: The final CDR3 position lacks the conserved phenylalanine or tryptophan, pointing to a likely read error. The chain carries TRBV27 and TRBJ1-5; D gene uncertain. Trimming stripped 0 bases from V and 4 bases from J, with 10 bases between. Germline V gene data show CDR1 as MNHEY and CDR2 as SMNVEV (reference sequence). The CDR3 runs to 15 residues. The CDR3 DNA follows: TGTGCCAGCAGTTTATCGCTGTCATGGAATCAGCCCCAGCATTAT. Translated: CASSLSLSWNQPQHY.

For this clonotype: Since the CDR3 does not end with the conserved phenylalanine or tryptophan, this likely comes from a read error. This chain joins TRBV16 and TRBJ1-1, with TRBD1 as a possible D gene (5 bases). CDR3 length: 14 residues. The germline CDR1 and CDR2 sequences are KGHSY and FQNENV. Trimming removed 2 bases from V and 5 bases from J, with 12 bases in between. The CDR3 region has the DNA TGTGCCAGCAGCCAAGGAAGGAGGGGTACTGAAGCTTTCCTT. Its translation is CASSQGRRGTEAFL.

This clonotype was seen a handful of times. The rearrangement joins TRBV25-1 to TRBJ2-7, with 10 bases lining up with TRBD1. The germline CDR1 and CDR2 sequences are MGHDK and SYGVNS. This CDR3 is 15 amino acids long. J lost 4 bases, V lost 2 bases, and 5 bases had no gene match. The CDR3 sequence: CASSEAGTGVYEQYF. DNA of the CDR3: TGTGCCAGCAGTGAAGCCGGGACAGGGGTGTACGAGCAGTACTTC.

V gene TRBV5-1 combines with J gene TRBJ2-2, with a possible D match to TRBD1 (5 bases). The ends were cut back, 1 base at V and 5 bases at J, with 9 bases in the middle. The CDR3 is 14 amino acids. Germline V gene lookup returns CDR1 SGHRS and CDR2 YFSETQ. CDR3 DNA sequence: TGCGCCAGCAGCTTGATGGCAGGGACCGGGGAGCTGTTTTTT. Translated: CASSLMAGTGELFF.